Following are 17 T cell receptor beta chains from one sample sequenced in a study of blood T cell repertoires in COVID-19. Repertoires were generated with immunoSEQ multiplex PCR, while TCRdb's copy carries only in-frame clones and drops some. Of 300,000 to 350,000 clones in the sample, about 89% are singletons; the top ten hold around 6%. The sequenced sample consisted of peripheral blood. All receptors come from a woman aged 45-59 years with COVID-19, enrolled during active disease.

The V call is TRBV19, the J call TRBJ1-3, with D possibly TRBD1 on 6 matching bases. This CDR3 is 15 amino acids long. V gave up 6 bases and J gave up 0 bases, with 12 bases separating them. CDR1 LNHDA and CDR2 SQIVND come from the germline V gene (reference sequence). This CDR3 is CASRAGHISGNTIYF. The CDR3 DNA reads TGTGCCAGTAGAGCGGGACATATCTCTGGAAACACCATATATTTT. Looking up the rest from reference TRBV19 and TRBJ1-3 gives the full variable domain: DGGITQSPKYLFRKEGQNVTLSCEQNLNHDAMYWYRQDPGQGLRLIYYSQIVNDFQKGDIAEGYSVSREKKESFPLTVTSAQKNPTAFYLCASRAGHISGNTIYFGEGSWLTVV.

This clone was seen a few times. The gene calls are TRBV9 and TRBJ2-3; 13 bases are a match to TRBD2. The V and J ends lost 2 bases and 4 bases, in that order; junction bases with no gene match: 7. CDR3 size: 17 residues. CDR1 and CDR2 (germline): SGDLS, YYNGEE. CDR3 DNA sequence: TGTGCCAGCAGCGTCCGCCCCGGACTAGCGGGAGCAGATACGCAGTATTTT. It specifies CASSVRPGLAGADTQYF.

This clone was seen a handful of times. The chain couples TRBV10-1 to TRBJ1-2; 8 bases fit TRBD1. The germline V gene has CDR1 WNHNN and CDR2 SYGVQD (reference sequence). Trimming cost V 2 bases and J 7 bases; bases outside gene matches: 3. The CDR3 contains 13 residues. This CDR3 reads CASSEGQGSGYTF. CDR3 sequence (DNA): TGCGCCAGCAGTGAGGGACAGGGTAGTGGCTACACCTTC.

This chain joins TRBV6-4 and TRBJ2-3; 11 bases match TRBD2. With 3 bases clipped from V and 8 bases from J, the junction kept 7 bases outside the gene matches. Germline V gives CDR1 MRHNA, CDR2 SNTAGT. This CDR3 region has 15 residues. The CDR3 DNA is TGTGCCAGCAGTGAAAAACTAGCGGGAGTCGGTACGCAGTATTTT. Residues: CASSEKLAGVGTQYF.

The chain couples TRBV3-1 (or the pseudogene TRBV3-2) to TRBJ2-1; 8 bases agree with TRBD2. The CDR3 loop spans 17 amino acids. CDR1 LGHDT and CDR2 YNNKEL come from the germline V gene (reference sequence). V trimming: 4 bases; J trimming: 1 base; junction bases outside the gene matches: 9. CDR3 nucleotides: TGTGCCAGCAGCCTAAACGGACTAGCAGGTTCCTACAATGAGCAGTTCTTC. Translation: CASSLNGLAGSYNEQFF.

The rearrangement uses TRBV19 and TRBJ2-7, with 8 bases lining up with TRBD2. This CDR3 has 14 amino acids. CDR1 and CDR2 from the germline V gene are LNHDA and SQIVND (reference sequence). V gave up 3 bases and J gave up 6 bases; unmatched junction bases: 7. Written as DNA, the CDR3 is TGTGCCAGTAGTATGCCTCGGGAGGGCCGCGAGCAGTACTTC. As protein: CASSMPREGREQYF.

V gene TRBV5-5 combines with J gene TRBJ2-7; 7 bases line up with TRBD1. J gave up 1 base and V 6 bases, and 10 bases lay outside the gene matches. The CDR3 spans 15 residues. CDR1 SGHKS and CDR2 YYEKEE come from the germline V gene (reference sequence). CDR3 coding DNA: TGTGCCAGCACCGAAACAGGGGTGCGGTCCTACGAGCAGTACTTC. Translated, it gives CASTETGVRSYEQYF.

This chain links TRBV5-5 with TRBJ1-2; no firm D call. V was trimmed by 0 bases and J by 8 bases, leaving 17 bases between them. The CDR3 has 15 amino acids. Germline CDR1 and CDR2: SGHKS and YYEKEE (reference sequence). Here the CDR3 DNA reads TGTGCCAGCAGCTTGGGTCAGGTCGTGGCATCCGGCTACACCTTC. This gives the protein CASSLGQVVASGYTF. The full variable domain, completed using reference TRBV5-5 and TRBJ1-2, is DAGVTQSPTHLIKTRGQQVTLRCSPISGHKSVSWYQQVLGQGPQFIFQYYEKEERGRGNFPDRFSARQFPNYSSELNVNALLLGDSALYLCASSLGQVVASGYTFGSGTRLTVV.

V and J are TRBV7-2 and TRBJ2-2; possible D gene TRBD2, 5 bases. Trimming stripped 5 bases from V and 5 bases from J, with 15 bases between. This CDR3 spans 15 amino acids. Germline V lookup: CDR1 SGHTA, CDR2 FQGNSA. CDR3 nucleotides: TGTGCCAGCAGCCGCAGCGGAGACCCTACCGGGGAGCTGTTTTTT. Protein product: CASSRSGDPTGELFF.

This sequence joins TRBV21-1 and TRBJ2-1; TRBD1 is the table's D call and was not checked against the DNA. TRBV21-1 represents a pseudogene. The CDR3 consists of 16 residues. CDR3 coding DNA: TGTGCCAGCAGCAAAAGGGGCCCTGAAGGATTCAATGAGCAGTTCTTC. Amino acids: CASSKRGPEGFNEQFF.

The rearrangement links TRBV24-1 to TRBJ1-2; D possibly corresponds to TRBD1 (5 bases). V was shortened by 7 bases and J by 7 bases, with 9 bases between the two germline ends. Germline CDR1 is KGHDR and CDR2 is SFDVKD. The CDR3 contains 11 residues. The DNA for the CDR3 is TGTGCCACCAGCCAGGGTGCTGGCTACACCTTC. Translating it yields CATSQGAGYTF.

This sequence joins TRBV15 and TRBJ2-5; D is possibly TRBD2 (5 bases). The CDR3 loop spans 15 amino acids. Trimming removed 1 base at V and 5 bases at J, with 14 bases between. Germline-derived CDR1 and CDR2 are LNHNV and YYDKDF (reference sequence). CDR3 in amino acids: CATSRGGITGETQYF. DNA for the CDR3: TGTGCCACCAGCAGAGGAGGGATTACGGGGGAGACCCAGTACTTC.

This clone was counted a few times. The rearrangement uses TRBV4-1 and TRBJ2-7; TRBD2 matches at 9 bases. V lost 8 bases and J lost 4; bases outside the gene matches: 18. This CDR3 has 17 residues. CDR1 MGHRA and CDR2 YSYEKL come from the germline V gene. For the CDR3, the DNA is TGCGCCAGCTCCCTGGGAGTTTCCGGGACTAGCATGTACGAGCAGTACTTC. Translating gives CASSLGVSGTSMYEQYF.

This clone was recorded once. CDR3 DNA: TGTGCCATCAGGCGGGAGAAAGCAGATACGCAGTATTTT. Residues: CAIRREKADTQYF. The rearrangement links TRBV10-3 to TRBJ2-3; TRBD2 matches at 7 bases. In germline, CDR1 is ENHRY, CDR2 SYGVKD. Trimming cost V 6 bases and J 4 bases; bases outside gene matches: 4. The CDR3 loop spans 13 amino acids.

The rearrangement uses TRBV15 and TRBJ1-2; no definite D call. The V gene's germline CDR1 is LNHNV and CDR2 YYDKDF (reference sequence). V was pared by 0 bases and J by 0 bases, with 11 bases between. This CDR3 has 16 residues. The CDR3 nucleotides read TGTGCCACCAGCAGAGATCCGAGAATCCCTAACTATGGCTACACCTTC. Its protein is CATSRDPRIPNYGYTF.

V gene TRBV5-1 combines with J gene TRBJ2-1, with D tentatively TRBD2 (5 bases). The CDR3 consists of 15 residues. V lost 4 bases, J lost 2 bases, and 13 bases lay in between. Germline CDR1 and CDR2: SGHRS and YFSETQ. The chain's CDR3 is CASSPGFGTYNEQFF. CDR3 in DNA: TGCGCCAGCAGCCCGGGATTCGGGACCTACAATGAGCAGTTCTTC.

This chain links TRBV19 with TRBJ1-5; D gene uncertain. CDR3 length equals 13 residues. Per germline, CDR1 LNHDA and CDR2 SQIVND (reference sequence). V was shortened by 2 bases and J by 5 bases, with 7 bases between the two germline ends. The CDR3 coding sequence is TGTGCCAGTAGTATACGAAGAGATCAGCCCCAGCATTTT. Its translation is CASSIRRDQPQHF. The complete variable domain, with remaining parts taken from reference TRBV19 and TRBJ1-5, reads DGGITQSPKYLFRKEGQNVTLSCEQNLNHDAMYWYRQDPGQGLRLIYYSQIVNDFQKGDIAEGYSVSREKKESFPLTVTSAQKNPTAFYLCASSIRRDQPQHFGDGTRLSIL.